This T cell receptor beta chain was observed in a study of Ad26.COV2.S vaccination and SARS-CoV-2 variants. Study-level background: Administration of Ad26.COV2.S was intramuscular, either once or twice 56 days apart. Findings and limits, study-wide: TCR breadth and depth analyses may have underestimated total T cell responses.

TCRdb's copy holds only in-frame clones and misses some; the assay was immunoSEQ multiplex PCR. The data hold about 430,000 clones, with around 90% observed a single time. This CDR3 contains 16 residues. Germline V gene lookup returns CDR1 LGHNT and CDR2 FRNRAP. The trim removed 2 bases at V and 1 base at J, leaving 6 bases unmatched. Noted treatment: roughly 20 received Ad26.COV2.S at low or high dose, single or two shots; about five received placebo; per-sample allocation not given. Specimens were obtained on day 63 following the first vaccine or placebo injection. An Ad26 vector expressing Wuhan-strain SARS-CoV-2 spike constituted the vaccine. For this clone: No antigen is known for it.

J is TRBJ2-7 and V is TRBV12-5; 9 nucleotides agree with TRBD2. The receptor was derived from a person aged 18 to 59 who received the Ad26.COV2.S COVID-19 vaccine or a placebo. Specimen: peripheral blood, collected in a trial of Ad26.COV2.S vaccine versus placebo. CDR3 protein: CASGLQAGGPSYEQYF. The DNA of the CDR3 is TGTGCTAGTGGTTTGCAAGCGGGAGGACCTTCCTACGAGCAGTACTTC.